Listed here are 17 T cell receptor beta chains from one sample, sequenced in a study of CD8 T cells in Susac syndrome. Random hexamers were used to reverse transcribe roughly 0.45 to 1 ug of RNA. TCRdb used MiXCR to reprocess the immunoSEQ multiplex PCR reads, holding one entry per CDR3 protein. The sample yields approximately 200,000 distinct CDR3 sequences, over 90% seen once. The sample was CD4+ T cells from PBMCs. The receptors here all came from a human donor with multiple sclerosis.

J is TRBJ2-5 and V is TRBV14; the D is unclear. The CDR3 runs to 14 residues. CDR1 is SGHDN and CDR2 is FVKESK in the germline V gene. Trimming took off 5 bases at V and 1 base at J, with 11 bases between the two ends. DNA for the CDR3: TGTGCCAGCAGCTTCGGGTGGCCCCAAGAGACCCAGTACTTC. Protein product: CASSFGWPQETQYF.

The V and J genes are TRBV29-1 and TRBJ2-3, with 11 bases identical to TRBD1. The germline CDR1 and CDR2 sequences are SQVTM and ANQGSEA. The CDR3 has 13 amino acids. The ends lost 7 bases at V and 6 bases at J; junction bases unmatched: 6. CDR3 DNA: TGCAGCGCCGGACAGGGGGCGGCGGATACGCAGTATTTT. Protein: CSAGQGAADTQYF.

The CDR3: CASSQGPGQNYPQAFF. CDR3 DNA: TGCGCCAGCAGCCAAGGCCCGGGACAGAACTACCCCCAGGCTTTCTTT. This chain connects TRBV5-1 to TRBJ1-1; 7 bases are a match to TRBD1. The V segment lost 4 bases and the J segment 11 bases; nucleotides outside the gene matches: 20. CDR1 SGHRS and CDR2 YFSETQ come from the germline V gene. The length of the CDR3 is 16 residues. Looking up the rest from reference TRBV5-1 and TRBJ1-1 gives the full variable domain: KAGVTQTPRYLIKTRGQQVTLSCSPISGHRSVSWYQQTPGQGLQFLFEYFSETQRNKGNFPGRFSGRQFSNSRSEMNVSTLELGDSALYLCASSQGPGQNYPQAFFGQGTRLTVV.

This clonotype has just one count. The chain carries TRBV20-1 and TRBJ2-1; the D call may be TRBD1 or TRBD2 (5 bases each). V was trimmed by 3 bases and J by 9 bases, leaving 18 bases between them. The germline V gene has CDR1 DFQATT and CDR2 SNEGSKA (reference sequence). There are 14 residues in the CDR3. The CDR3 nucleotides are TGCAGTGCTAGGAGGGACGTATTGCGAGGTGAGCAGTTCTTC. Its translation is CSARRDVLRGEQFF.

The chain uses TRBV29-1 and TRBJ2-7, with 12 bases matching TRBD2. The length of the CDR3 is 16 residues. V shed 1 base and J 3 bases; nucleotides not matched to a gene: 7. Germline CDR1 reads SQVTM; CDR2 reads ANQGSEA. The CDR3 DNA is TGCAGCGTTGAAGGGAACGGACTAGCGGGGAACTACGAGCAGTACTTC. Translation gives CSVEGNGLAGNYEQYF.

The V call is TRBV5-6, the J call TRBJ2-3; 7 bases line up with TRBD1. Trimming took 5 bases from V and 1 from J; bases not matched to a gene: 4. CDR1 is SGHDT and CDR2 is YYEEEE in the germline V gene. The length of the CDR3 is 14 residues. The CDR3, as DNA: TGTGCCAGCAGTTACGACAGGGGCACAGATACGCAGTATTTT. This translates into CASSYDRGTDTQYF.

CDR3 DNA sequence: TGTGCCAGCCTTACAGATCTCTCCTACGAGCAGTACGTC. Protein product: CASLTDLSYEQYV. The chain joins TRBV2 to TRBJ2-7; D is unclear. The CDR3 runs 13 residues. CDR1 and CDR2 (germline): SNHLY, FYNNEI. Trimming stripped 8 bases from V and 0 bases from J, with 11 bases between.

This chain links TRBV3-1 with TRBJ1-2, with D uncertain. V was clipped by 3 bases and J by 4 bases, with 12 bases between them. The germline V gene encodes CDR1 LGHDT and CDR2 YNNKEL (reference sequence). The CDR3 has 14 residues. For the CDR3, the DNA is TGTGCCAGCAGCCACTTCGGCCCAGGCTATGGCTACACCTTC. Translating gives CASSHFGPGYGYTF.

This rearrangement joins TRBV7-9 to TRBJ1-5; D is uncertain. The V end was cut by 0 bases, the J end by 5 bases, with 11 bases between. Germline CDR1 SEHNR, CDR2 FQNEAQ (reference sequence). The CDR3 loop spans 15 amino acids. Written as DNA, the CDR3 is TGTGCCAGCAGCTTAGCCAGTCTAGGTGATCAGCCCCAGCATTTT. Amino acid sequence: CASSLASLGDQPQHF.

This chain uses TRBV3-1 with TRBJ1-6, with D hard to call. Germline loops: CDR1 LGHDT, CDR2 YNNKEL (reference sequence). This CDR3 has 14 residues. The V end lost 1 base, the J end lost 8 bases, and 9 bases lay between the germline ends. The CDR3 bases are TGTGCCAGCAGCCAAGTCGGGCCGGATTCACCCCTCCACTTT. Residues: CASSQVGPDSPLHF.

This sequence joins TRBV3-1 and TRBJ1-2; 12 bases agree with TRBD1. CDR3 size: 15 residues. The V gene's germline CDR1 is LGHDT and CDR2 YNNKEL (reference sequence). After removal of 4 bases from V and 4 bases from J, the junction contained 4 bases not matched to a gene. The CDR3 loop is CASSPGTGGTYGYTF. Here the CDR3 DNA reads TGTGCCAGCAGCCCTGGGACAGGGGGCACCTATGGCTACACCTTC.

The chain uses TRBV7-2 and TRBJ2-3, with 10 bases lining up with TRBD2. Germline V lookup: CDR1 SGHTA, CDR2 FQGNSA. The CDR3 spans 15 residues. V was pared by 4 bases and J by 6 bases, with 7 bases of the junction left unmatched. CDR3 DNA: TGTGCCAGCAGCTGGAGCGGGGGGGCCCGGGATACGCAGTATTTT. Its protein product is CASSWSGGARDTQYF.

The DNA of the CDR3 is TGTGCCAGCAGCCGAGTCGGACTGAGCTCTGGAAACACCATATATTTT. It codes for CASSRVGLSSGNTIYF. The rearrangement uses TRBV6-2 or TRBV6-3 and TRBJ1-3, with D uncertain. Trimming removed 6 bases at V and 0 bases at J, with 15 bases between. The CDR3 spans 16 residues. CDR1 MNHEY and CDR2 SVGEGT come from the germline V gene.

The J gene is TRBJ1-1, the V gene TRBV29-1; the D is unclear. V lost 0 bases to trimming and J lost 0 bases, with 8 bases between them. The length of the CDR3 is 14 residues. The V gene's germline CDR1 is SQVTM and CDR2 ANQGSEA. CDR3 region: CSVEDRVLNTEAFF. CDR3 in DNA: TGCAGCGTTGAAGATCGGGTTTTGAACACTGAAGCTTTCTTT. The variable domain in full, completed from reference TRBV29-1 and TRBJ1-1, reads SAVISQKPSRDICQRGTSLTIQCQVDSQVTMMFWYRQQPGQSLTLIATANQGSEATYESGFVIDKFPISRPNLTFSTLTVSNMSPEDSSIYLCSVEDRVLNTEAFFGQGTRLTVV.

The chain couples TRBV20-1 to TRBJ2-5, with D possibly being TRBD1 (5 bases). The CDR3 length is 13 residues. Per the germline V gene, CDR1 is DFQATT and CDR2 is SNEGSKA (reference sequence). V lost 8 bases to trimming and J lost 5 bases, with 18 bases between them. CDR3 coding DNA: TGCAGTCCCAGAGGAGCAGGGCCCGAGACCCAGTACTTC. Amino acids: CSPRGAGPETQYF.

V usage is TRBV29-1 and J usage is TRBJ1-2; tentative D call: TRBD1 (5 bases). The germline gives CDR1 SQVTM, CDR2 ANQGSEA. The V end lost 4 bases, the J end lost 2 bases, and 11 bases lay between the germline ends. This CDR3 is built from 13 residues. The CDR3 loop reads CSVARGANYGYTF. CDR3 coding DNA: TGCAGCGTTGCGCGGGGCGCGAACTATGGCTACACCTTC.

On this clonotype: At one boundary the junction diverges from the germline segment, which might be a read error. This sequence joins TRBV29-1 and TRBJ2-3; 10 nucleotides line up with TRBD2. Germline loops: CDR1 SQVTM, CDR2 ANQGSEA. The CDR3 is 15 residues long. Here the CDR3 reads CSVEVAGGTTDTQYF. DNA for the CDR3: TGCAGCGTGGAAGTAGCGGGGGGAACCACAGATACGCAGTATTTT.